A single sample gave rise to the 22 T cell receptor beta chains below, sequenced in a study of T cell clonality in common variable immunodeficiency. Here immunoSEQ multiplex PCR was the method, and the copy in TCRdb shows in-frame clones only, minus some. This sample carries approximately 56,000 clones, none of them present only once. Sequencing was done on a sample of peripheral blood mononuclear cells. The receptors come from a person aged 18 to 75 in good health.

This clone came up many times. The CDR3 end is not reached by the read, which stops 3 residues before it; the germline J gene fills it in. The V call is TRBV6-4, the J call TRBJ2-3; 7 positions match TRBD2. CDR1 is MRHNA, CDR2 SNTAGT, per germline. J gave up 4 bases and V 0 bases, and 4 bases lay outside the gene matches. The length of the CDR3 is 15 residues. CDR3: CASSDSAGEADTQYF. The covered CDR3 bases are TGTGCCAGCAGTGACTCGGCGGGGGAGGCAGATACG.

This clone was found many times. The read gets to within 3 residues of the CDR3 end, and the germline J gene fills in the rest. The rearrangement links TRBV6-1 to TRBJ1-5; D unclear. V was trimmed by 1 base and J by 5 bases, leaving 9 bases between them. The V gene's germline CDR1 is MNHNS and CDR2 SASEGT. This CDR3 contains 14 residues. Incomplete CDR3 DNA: TGTGCCAGCAGTGAAGGGCAGAGTCATCAGCCC. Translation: CASSEGQSHQP. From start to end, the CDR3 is CASSEGQSHQPQHF.

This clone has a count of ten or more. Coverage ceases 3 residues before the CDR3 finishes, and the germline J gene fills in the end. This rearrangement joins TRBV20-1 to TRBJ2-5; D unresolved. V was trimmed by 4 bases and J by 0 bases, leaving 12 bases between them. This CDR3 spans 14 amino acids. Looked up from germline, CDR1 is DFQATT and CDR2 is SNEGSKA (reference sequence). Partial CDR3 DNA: TGCAGTGCTACTCACCCACTCAACCAAGAGACC. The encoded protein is CSATHPLNQET. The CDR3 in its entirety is CSATHPLNQETQYF.

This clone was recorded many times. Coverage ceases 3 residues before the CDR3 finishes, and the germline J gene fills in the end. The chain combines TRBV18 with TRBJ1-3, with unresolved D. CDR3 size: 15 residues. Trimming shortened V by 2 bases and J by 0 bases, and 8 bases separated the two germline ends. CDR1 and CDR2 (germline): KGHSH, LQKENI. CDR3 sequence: CASSPTLVSGNTIYF. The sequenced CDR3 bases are TGTGCCAGCTCACCAACTCTGGTCTCTGGAAACACC.

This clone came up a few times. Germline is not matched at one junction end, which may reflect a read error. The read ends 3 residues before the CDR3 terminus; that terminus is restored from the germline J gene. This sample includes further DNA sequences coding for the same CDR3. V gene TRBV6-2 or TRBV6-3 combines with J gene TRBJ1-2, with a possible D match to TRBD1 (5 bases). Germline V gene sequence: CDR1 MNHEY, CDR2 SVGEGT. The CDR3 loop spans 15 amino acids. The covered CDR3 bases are TGTGCCAGCAGTTACGGCAGGGTGAGGAACTATGGA. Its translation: CASSYGRVRNYG. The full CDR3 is CASSYGRVRNYGYTF.

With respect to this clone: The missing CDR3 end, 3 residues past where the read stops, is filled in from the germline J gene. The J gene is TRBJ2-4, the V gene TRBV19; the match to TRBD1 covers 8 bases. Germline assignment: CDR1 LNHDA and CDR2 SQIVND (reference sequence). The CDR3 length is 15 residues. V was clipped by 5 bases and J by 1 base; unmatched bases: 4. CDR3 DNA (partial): TGTGCCAGTAGTGCCTGGACAGGGGCCAAAAACATT. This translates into CASSAWTGAKNI. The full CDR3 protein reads CASSAWTGAKNIQYF.

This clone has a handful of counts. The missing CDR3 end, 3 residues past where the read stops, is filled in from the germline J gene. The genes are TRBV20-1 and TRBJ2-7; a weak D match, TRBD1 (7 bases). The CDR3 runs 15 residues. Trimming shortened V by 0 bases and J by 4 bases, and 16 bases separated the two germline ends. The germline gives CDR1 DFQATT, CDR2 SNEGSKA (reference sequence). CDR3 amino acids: CSARDEAGGTYEQYF. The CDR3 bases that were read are TGCAGTGCTAGAGACGAGGCAGGGGGGACGTACGAG.

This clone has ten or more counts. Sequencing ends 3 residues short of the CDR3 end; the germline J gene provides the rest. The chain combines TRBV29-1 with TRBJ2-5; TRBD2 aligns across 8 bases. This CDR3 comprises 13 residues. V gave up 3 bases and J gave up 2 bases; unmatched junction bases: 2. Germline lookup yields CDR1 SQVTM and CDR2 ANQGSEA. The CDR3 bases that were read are TGCAGCGTTGAGACTAGCGCGCAAGAGACC. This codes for CSVETSAQET. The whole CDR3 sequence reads CSVETSAQETQYF.

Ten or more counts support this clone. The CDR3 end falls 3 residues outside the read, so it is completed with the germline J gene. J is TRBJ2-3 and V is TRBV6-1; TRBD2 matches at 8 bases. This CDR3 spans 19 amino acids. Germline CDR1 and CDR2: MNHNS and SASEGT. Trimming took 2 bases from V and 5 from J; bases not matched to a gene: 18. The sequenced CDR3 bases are TGTGCCAGCAGTGAAAGGGGGATCAATAGCGGGATGGCGCGAGATACG. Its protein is CASSERGINSGMARDT. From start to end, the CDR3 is CASSERGINSGMARDTQYF.

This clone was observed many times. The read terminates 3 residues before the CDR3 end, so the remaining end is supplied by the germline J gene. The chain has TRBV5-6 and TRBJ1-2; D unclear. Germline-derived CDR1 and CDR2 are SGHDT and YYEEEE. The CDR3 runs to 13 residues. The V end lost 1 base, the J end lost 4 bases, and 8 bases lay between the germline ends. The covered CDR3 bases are TGTGCCAGCAGCTTGAACGCGGTCTATGGC. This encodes CASSLNAVYG. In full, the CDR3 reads CASSLNAVYGYTF.

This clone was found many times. Incomplete CDR3 DNA: TGTGCCACCAGTGATGAGCGGTTGGCAAATGGC. Translation: CATSDERLANG. The full-length CDR3 reads as CATSDERLANGYTF. The chain is built from TRBV24-1 and TRBJ1-2; no definite D call. The read terminates 3 residues ahead of where the CDR3 ends, so the germline J gene completes it. V lost 3 bases and J lost 6, with 13 bases in between. The V gene's germline CDR1 is KGHDR and CDR2 SFDVKD. The CDR3 runs 14 residues.

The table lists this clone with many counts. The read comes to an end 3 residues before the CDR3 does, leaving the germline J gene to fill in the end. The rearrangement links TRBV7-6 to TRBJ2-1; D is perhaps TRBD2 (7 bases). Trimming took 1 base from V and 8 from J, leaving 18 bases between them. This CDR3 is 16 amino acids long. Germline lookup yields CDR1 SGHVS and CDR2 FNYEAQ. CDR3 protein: CASSLVGGGASDEQFF. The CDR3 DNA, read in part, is TGTGCCAGCAGCTTAGTAGGTGGGGGGGCTAGCGATGAG.

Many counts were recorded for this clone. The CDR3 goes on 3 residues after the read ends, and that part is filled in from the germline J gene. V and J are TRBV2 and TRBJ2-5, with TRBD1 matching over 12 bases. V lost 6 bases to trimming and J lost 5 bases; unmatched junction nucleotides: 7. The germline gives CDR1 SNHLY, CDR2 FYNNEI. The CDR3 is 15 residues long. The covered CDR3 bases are TGTGCCAGCAGCCAGGGACAGGGGGCCCAGGAGACC. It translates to CASSQGQGAQET. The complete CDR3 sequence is CASSQGQGAQETQYF.

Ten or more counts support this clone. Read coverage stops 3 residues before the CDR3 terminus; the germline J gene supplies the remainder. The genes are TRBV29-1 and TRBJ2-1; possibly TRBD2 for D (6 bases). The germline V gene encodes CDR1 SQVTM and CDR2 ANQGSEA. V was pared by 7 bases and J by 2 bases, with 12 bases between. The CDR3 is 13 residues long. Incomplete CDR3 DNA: TGCAGCGCCCAGTCGGGGGCCTACAATGAG. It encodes CSAQSGAYNE. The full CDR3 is CSAQSGAYNEQFF.

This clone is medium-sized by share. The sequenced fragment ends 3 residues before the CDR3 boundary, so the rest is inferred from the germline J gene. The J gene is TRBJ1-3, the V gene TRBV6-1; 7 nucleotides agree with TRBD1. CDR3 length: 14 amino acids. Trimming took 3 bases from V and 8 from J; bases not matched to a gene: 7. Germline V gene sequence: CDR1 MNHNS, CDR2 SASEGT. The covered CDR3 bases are TGTGCCAGCAGTGAGCAGGGGGAGGTGGACACC. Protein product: CASSEQGEVDT. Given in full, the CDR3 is CASSEQGEVDTIYF.

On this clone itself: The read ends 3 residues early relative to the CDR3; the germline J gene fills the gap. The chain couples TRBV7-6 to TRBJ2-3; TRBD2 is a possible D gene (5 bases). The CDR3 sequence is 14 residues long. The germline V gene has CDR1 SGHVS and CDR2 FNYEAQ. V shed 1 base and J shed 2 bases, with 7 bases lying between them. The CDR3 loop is CASSLELVTDTQYF. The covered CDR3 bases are TGTGCCAGCAGCTTAGAACTAGTCACAGATACG.

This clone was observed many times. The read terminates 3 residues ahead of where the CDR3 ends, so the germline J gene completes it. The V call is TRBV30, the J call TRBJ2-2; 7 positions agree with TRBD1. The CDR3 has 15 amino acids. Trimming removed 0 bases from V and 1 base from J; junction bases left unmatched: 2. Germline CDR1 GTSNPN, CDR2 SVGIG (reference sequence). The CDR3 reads CAWSVGDRNTGELFF. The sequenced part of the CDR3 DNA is TGTGCCTGGAGTGTTGGGGACAGGAACACCGGGGAG.

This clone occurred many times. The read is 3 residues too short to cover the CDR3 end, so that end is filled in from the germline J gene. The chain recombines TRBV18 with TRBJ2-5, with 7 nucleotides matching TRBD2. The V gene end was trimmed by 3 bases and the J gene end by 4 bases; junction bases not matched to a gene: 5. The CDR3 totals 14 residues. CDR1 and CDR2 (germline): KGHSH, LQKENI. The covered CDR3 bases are TGTGCCAGCTCACCTGGGAGGGGCCGAGAGACC. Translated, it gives CASSPGRGRET. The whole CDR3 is CASSPGRGRETQYF.

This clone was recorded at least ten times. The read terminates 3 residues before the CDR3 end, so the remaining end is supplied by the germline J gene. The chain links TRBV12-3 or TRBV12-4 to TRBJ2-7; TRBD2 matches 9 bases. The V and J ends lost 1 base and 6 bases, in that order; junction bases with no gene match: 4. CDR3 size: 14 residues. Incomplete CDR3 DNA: TGTGCCAGCAGTTTAGGGCGGGAGGGAGGCGAG. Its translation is CASSLGREGGE. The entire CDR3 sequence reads CASSLGREGGEQYF.

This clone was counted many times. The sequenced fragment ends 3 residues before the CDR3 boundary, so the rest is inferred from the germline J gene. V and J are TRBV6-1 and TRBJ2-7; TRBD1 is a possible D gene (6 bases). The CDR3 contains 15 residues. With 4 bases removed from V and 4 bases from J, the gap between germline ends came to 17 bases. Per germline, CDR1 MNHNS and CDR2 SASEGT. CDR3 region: CASSVVGAKNYEQYF. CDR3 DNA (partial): TGTGCCAGCAGTGTTGTGGGGGCCAAAAATTACGAG.

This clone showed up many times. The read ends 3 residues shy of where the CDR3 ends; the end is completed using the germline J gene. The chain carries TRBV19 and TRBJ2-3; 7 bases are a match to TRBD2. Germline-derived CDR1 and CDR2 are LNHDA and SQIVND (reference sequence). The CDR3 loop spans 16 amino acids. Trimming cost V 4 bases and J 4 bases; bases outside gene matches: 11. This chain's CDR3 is CASSTRRSGAADTQYF. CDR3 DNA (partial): TGTGCCAGTAGTACCCGGAGAAGCGGGGCCGCAGATACG.

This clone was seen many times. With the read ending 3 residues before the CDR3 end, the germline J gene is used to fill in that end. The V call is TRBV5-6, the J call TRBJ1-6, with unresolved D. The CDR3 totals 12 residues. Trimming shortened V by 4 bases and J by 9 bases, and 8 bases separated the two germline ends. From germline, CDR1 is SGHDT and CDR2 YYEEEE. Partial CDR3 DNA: TGTGCCAGCAGCAAGACACGTTCACCC. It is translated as CASSKTRSP. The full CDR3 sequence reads CASSKTRSPLHF.